The 13 T cell receptor beta chains listed next were all sequenced from one sample in a study of OX40 agonist ivuxolimab in advanced cancers. The library was generated by the immunoSEQ multiplex PCR assay. TCRdb took over this immuneACCESS table, retaining in-frame rearrangements with V and J assigned. Such tables are incomplete; in checked studies, under half of the missing clones stem from an unresolved V gene, and the remainder is unexplained. The sample table contains tens of thousands of clones; only one count was recorded for around 87% of them. Of the sample, under 30% falls within the top ten clones. The source material was CD4+ or CD8+ T cells sorted from blood, sampled in a trial of the OX40 agonist ivuxolimab. The receptors were sampled from an adult with an advanced solid tumor such as melanoma, head and neck, liver or kidney cancer.

The rearrangement links TRBV7-6 to TRBJ1-2; possible D gene TRBD1, 5 bases. V dropped 1 base and J dropped 6 bases, with 12 bases sitting between them. Germline V lookup: CDR1 SGHVS, CDR2 FNYEAQ. The CDR3 runs to 14 residues. This CDR3 is CASSLGGRPNGYTF. The CDR3 nucleotides are TGTGCCAGCAGCTTAGGGGGACGGCCAAATGGCTACACCTTC. The full variable domain, its missing parts supplied by reference TRBV7-6 and TRBJ1-2, is GAGVSQSPRYKVTKRGQDVALRCDPISGHVSLYWYRQALGQGPEFLTYFNYEAQQDKSGLPNDRFSAERPEGSISTLTIQRTEQRDSAMYRCASSLGGRPNGYTFGSGTRLTVV.

The rearrangement links TRBV2 to TRBJ1-3; the D gene is possibly TRBD1 (6 bases). The ends were cut back, 5 bases at V and 2 bases at J, with 7 bases in the middle. This CDR3 has 13 amino acids. Germline V gene lookup returns CDR1 SNHLY and CDR2 FYNNEI. The CDR3 region has the DNA TGTGCCAGCAGTCGGACAGCTGGAAACACCATATATTTT. Protein: CASSRTAGNTIYF.

The chain is built from TRBV9 and TRBJ2-1; 10 nucleotides agree with TRBD2. CDR3 length: 13 amino acids. Germline V gene lookup returns CDR1 SGDLS and CDR2 YYNGEE. After removal of 4 bases from V and 9 bases from J, the junction contained 4 bases not matched to a gene. The DNA of the CDR3 is TGTGCCAGCAGCATTACTAGCGGGATTGAGCAGTTCTTC. Translation gives CASSITSGIEQFF.

This clone was seen only once. V is TRBV19 and J is TRBJ1-1, with 8 bases that match TRBD1. This CDR3 comprises 14 residues. The V and J ends lost 4 bases and 4 bases, in that order; junction bases with no gene match: 5. Germline CDR1 reads LNHDA; CDR2 reads SQIVND (reference sequence). The CDR3 DNA is TGTGCCAGTAGTAACCAGGGGGCAGGCACTGAAGCTTTCTTT. This translates into CASSNQGAGTEAFF.

The chain carries TRBV6-1 and TRBJ1-2; D may be TRBD1 (5 bases). Trimming took 3 bases from V and 4 from J, leaving 12 bases between them. Germline assignment: CDR1 MNHNS and CDR2 SASEGT. This CDR3 is built from 14 residues. The CDR3 spells CASSDPQDTYGYTF. The CDR3 bases are TGTGCCAGCAGTGACCCTCAGGACACCTATGGCTACACCTTC.

The chain links TRBV5-6 to TRBJ1-2; D uncertain. Per germline, CDR1 SGHDT and CDR2 YYEEEE. Trimming took off 2 bases at V and 2 bases at J, with 7 bases between the two ends. This CDR3 region has 13 residues. In DNA form, the CDR3 reads TGTGCCAGCAGCTTTTTTGGAAACTATGGCTACACCTTC. Protein product: CASSFFGNYGYTF.

This clone was observed a few times. This rearrangement joins TRBV6-1 to TRBJ2-7; possible D gene TRBD2, 6 bases. Trimming removed 2 bases at V and 2 bases at J, with 16 bases between. Per germline, CDR1 MNHNS and CDR2 SASEGT. This CDR3 has 16 amino acids. CDR3 in amino acids: CASSEMQGRGTYEQYF. CDR3 nucleotide sequence: TGTGCCAGCAGTGAAATGCAGGGACGCGGGACCTACGAGCAGTACTTC.

The chain couples TRBV19 to TRBJ1-5; 8 bases fit TRBD1. V lost 10 bases, J lost 3 bases, and 11 bases stayed unmatched. The CDR3 contains 15 residues. Germline V lookup: CDR1 LNHDA, CDR2 SQIVND (reference sequence). CDR3: CATWTGLASNQPQHF. In DNA, the CDR3 is TGTGCCACCTGGACAGGGCTGGCTTCCAATCAGCCCCAGCATTTT.

The V and J genes are TRBV6-5 and TRBJ2-1; the D gene is possibly TRBD2 (6 bases). The CDR3 extends over 13 amino acids. CDR1 MNHEY and CDR2 SVGAGI come from the germline V gene. Trimming removed 0 bases at V and 15 bases at J, with 15 bases between. The CDR3 region has the DNA TGTGCCAGCAGTTACTCCCTAGCGTATCCCGCGTTCTTC. Translation: CASSYSLAYPAFF.

This rearrangement joins TRBV5-4 to TRBJ2-1, with D perhaps TRBD1 (5 bases). The CDR3 totals 14 residues. Germline assignment: CDR1 SGHNT and CDR2 YYREEE (reference sequence). V was cut by 0 bases and J by 2 bases, with 6 bases left in between. The CDR3 sequence: CASSLEGAYNEQFF. The DNA of the CDR3 is TGTGCCAGCAGCTTGGAAGGGGCCTACAATGAGCAGTTCTTC. The full variable domain, in which reference TRBV5-4 and TRBJ2-1 provide the parts outside the CDR3, is ETGVTQSPTHLIKTRGQQVTLRCSSQSGHNTVSWYQQALGQGPQFIFQYYREEENGRGNFPPRFSGLQFPNYSSELNVNALELDDSALYLCASSLEGAYNEQFFGPGTRLTVL.

The chain carries TRBV9 and TRBJ2-3, with TRBD2 matching 9 bases. This CDR3 is 17 amino acids long. V lost 0 bases, J lost 2 bases, and 7 bases stayed unmatched. Germline-derived CDR1 and CDR2 are SGDLS and YYNGEE. The CDR3 region has the DNA TGTGCCAGCAGCGTAGAGGGGAGACTAGCGGTCACAGATACGCAGTATTTT. Translating it yields CASSVEGRLAVTDTQYF.

V and J are TRBV11-3 and TRBJ1-1; 7 nucleotides align to TRBD1. Germline CDR1 and CDR2: SGHNT and YENEEA. V trimming: 3 bases; J trimming: 4 bases; junction bases outside the gene matches: 2. The CDR3 loop spans 13 amino acids. The CDR3 reads CASSFAGGTEAFF. CDR3 DNA sequence: TGTGCCAGCAGCTTTGCAGGGGGCACTGAAGCTTTCTTT. The entire variable domain, with the rest obtained from reference TRBV11-3 and TRBJ1-1, is as follows: EAGVVQSPRYKIIEKKQPVAFWCNPISGHNTLYWYLQNLGQGPELLIRYENEEAVDDSQLPKDRFSAERLKGVDSTLKIQPAELGDSAVYLCASSFAGGTEAFFGQGTRLTVV.

This chain joins TRBV19 and TRBJ2-5, with 7 bases that match TRBD1. The J call may not be correct, given that the DNA end is closer to TRBJ2-7. Germline values: CDR1 LNHDA, CDR2 SQIVND (reference sequence). The CDR3 has 14 residues. This chain's CDR3 is CATSLDRLPTEQYF. The CDR3 coding sequence is TGTGCCACCTCGTTGGACAGGCTTCCCACCGAGCAGTACTTC.